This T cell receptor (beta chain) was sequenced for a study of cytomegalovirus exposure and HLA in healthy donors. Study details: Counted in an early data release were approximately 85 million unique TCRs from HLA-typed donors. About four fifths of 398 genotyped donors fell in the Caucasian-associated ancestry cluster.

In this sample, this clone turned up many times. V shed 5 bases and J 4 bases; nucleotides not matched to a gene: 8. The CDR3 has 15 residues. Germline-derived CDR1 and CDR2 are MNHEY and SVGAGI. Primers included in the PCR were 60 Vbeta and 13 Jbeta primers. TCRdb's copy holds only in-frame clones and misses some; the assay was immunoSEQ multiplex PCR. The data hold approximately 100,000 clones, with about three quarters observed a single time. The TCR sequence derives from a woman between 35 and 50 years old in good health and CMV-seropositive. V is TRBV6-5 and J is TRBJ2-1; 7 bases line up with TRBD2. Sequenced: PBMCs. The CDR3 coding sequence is TGTGCCAGCAGTCCGCAAGCGGGGCGTTACAATGAGCAGTTCTTC. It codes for CASSPQAGRYNEQFF.